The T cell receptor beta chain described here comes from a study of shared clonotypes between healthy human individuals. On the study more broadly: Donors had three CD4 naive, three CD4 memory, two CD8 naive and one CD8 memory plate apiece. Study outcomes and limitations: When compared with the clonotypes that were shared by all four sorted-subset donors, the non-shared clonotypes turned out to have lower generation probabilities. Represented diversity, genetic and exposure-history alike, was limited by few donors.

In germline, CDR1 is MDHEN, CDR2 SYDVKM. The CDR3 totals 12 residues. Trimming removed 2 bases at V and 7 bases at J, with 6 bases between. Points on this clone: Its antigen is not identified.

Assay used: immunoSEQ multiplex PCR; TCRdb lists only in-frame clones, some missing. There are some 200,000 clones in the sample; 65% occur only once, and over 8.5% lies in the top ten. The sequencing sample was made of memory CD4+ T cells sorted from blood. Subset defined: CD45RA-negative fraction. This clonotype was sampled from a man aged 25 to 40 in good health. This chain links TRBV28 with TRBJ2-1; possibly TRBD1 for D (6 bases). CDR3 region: CASSLRGNEQFF. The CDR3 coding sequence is TGTGCCAGCAGTTTAAGGGGGAATGAGCAGTTCTTC.